This T cell receptor (beta chain) was sequenced in a study of Graves' ophthalmopathy and Graves' hyperthyroidism. The CDR3 is 14 amino acids. Trimming cost V 6 bases and J 6 bases, with 17 bases left between them. Hyperthyroidism in these 18- to 65-year-old patients was newly diagnosed, lasting under 2 months. Researchers took RNA transcripts and amplified TCR beta CDR3 regions from them. HTBI primers primed a first-round RT-PCR, and a second-round multiplex PCR followed. TCRdb itself ran the multiplex PCR reads through MiXCR, one entry per CDR3 protein. The sample consists of 600,000 to 650,000 distinct CDR3 sequences, roughly 20% of them appearing once.

The sequencing sample was made of peripheral blood. The V gene is TRBV12-3 or TRBV12-4, the J gene TRBJ2-5; no clear D. The receptor was isolated from a woman aged 18-29 years with stable Graves' hyperthyroidism. Some clones in this sample may be carry-over from other donors' samples. The CDR3 DNA reads as TGTGCCAGCAGCCCCCAAGGGTGGGCGAAGACCCAGTACTTC. Translation: CASSPQGWAKTQYF.